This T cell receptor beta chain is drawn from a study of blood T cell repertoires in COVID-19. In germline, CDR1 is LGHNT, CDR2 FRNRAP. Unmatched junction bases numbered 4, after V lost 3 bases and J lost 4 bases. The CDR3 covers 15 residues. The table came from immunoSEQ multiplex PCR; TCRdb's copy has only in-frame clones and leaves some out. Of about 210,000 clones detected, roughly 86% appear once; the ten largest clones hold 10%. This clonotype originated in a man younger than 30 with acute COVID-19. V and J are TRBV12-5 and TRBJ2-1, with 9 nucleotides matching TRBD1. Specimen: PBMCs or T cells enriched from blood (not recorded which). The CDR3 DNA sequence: TGTGCTAGTGGTTTTGGGGGACAGGGTTACAATGAGCAGTTCTTC. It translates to CASGFGGQGYNEQFF.